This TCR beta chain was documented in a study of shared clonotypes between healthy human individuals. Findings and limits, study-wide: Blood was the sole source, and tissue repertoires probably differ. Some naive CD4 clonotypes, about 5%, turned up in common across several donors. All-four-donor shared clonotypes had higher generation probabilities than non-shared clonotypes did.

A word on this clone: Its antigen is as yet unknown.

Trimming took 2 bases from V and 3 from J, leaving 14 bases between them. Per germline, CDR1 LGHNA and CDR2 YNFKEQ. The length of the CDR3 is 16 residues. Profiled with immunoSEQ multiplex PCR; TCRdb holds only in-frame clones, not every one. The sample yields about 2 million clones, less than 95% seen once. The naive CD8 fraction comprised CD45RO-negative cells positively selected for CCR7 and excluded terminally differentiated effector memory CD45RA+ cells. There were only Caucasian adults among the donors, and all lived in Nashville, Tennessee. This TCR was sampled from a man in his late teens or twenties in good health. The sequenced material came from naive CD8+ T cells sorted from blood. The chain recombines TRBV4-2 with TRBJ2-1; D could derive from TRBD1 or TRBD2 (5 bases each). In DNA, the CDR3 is TGTGCCAGCAGCCAATTTATGGGGGAAGGCTACAATGAGCAGTTCTTC. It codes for CASSQFMGEGYNEQFF.